This T cell receptor (beta chain) is drawn from a study of molecular identifiers for immune sequencing clone quantification. Study overall: With replicates, the RNA of 20,000 or 100,000 naive CD8 cells was split five ways and four were sequenced.

Sorted naive CD8 T cells, 20,000 to 1,000,000, were sequenced from 10%, 30% or 50% RNA. As CD8+CD4-CCR7+CD45RA+ cells, naive CD8 T cells were sorted. TCRdb reanalysed the PCR reads using MiXCR and keeps one entry per CDR3 protein. The data contain 400,000 to 600,000 distinct CDR3 sequences, 20% to 25% of them singletons. This clonotype came up many times. The antigen is undetermined. General observations from the study: Spiked Jurkat TCR RNA originating from one cell could reportedly be identified amid about a million naive cells.

The trim removed 1 base at V and 6 bases at J, leaving 5 bases unmatched. The CDR3 is 16 residues long. CDR1 is SEHNR and CDR2 is FQNEAQ in the germline V gene (reference sequence). The chain is built from TRBV7-9 and TRBJ2-4, with 11 bases fitting TRBD1. The clonotype originates from a human donor in good health. Some libraries in this study had Jurkat cell RNA spiked in. Sequenced: naive CD8+ T cells from blood, with Jurkat cell RNA spiked in. This sample's subset: FACS-sorted CD8+CD4-CCR7+CD45RA+ naive T cells. The CDR3 sequence is CASSLGTGGAANIQYF. The DNA for the CDR3 is TGTGCCAGCAGCTTAGGGACAGGGGGCGCGGCAAACATTCAGTACTTC.